The 30 T cell receptor beta chains in this list originate from one sample, sequenced in a study of cytomegalovirus exposure and HLA in healthy donors (dated by TCRdb to the late 2010s). Library creation used the immunoSEQ multiplex PCR assay. For the multiplex PCR, a mixture combining 60 forward primers for TCR Vbeta segments and 13 reverse primers for TCR Jbeta segments was used. TCRdb carries this immuneACCESS record with in-frame sequences only. Its versions omit some clonotypes, under half of them owing to an unresolved V gene in the studies checked, with the rest unexplained. This sample gives roughly 140,000 clones in total; about 84% of them show up just once. The ten largest account for around 2.5% of the sample. The specimen sequenced was PBMCs. These receptors all come from a woman aged 18-35 years in good health and CMV-seropositive.

This clone has just one count. V is TRBV6-5 and J is TRBJ2-7, with D possibly TRBD1 on 7 matching bases. Per the germline V gene, CDR1 is MNHEY and CDR2 is SVGAGI. The CDR3 has 14 residues. Trimming stripped 2 bases from V and 4 bases from J, with 12 bases between. The CDR3 here is CASSYEPGGYEQYF. The CDR3 DNA reads as TGTGCCAGCAGTTACGAGCCAGGGGGGTACGAGCAGTACTTC.

This chain uses TRBV11-2 with TRBJ1-2; 8 bases match TRBD1. Germline CDR1 and CDR2: SGHAT and FQNNGV. This CDR3 has 15 residues. J was trimmed by 2 bases and V by 5 bases; bases with no gene match: 7. CDR3: CASSGTGRWNYGYTF. In DNA, the CDR3 is TGTGCCAGCAGCGGGACAGGCAGATGGAACTATGGCTACACCTTC.

The chain has TRBV10-1 and TRBJ2-7, with a weak D call TRBD2 (5 bases). Germline assignment: CDR1 WNHNN and CDR2 SYGVQD (reference sequence). There are 17 residues in the CDR3. Trimming pared 0 bases from V and 1 base from J, leaving 16 bases between. This CDR3 reads CASSESAGSGESYEQYF. In DNA form, the CDR3 reads TGCGCCAGCAGTGAGTCGGCGGGCAGTGGGGAATCCTACGAGCAGTACTTC.

This clone is termed medium-sized (0.01 to 0.1%). The gene calls are TRBV6-1 and TRBJ1-3; weak D call: TRBD1 (5 bases). CDR1 is MNHNS and CDR2 is SASEGT in the germline V gene. The length of the CDR3 is 16 residues. V was shortened by 0 bases and J by 0 bases, with 9 bases between the two germline ends. CDR3 amino acids: CASSEATELSGNTIYF. CDR3 in DNA: TGTGCCAGCAGTGAAGCGACAGAGCTCTCTGGAAACACCATATATTTT.

This clone was observed once. The V and J genes are TRBV5-6 and TRBJ1-5; D is uncertain. Germline V gene data show CDR1 as SGHDT and CDR2 as YYEEEE. This CDR3 is built from 15 residues. The V and J ends lost 2 bases and 0 bases respectively, with 9 bases between them. The CDR3 here is CASSFRSLSNQPQHF. DNA of the CDR3: TGTGCCAGCAGCTTTCGCTCACTTAGCAATCAGCCCCAGCATTTT. Full variable domain (remainder filled in from reference TRBV5-6 and TRBJ1-5): DAGVTQSPTHLIKTRGQQVTLRCSPKSGHDTVSWYQQALGQGPQFIFQYYEEEERQRGNFPDRFSGHQFPNYSSELNVNALLLGDSALYLCASSFRSLSNQPQHFGDGTRLSIL.

The CDR3 loop reads CASKPGHQNTGELFF. The CDR3 bases are TGTGCCAGCAAACCGGGACATCAAAACACCGGGGAGCTGTTTTTT. The V call is TRBV6-5, the J call TRBJ2-2, with D possibly matching TRBD1 (6 bases). Trimming shortened V by 7 bases and J by 2 bases, and 14 bases separated the two germline ends. Germline loops: CDR1 MNHEY, CDR2 SVGAGI. The CDR3 is 15 residues long.

This clone was counted once. The rearrangement links TRBV7-9 to TRBJ1-2; 7 bases are shared with TRBD1. Trimming cost V 5 bases and J 5 bases; bases outside gene matches: 11. This CDR3 has 15 amino acids. Looked up from germline, CDR1 is SEHNR and CDR2 is FQNEAQ (reference sequence). The CDR3 protein is CASSDRQGAGYGYTF. The CDR3 DNA reads as TGTGCCAGCAGCGACCGACAGGGCGCCGGGTATGGCTACACCTTC.

The chain has TRBV28 and TRBJ2-7, with D perhaps matching TRBD2 (6 bases). The CDR3 has 17 residues. Between the trimmed V and J ends, which lost 2 bases and 1 base, there was a span of 18 bases. Germline-derived CDR1 and CDR2 are MDHEN and SYDVKM. The CDR3 DNA reads TGTGCCAGCAGTTTAGCCGGCTCCGGGACTGCTTCCTACGAGCAGTACTTC. Translating it yields CASSLAGSGTASYEQYF.

V is TRBV5-1 and J is TRBJ2-5, with a tentative D call TRBD2 (7 bases). From germline, CDR1 is SGHRS and CDR2 YFSETQ. With 2 bases removed from V and 4 bases from J, the gap between germline ends came to 12 bases. The CDR3 runs 14 residues. The CDR3 region has the DNA TGCGCCAGCAGCTTAGGGGGGGCCTCAGAGACCCAGTACTTC. Encoded protein: CASSLGGASETQYF.

This chain uses TRBV29-1 with TRBJ2-5, with a weak D call TRBD1 (6 bases). Trimming left V 4 bases short and J 3 bases short, with 15 bases between. In germline, CDR1 is SQVTM, CDR2 ANQGSEA. This CDR3 is 14 amino acids long. CDR3 nucleotides: TGCAGCGTTGGCCTGGGACACAAAAAAGAGACCCAGTACTTC. Its protein product is CSVGLGHKKETQYF.

The gene calls are TRBV7-8 and TRBJ1-2; D gene ambiguous. V gave up 1 base and J gave up 1 base, with 7 bases separating them. Germline V gene lookup returns CDR1 SGHVS and CDR2 FQNEAQ. The CDR3 consists of 14 residues. CDR3 sequence reads: CASSLGHSNYGYTF. CDR3 DNA: TGTGCCAGCAGCTTAGGGCACAGTAACTATGGCTACACCTTC.

For this clone: The same CDR3 arises from other DNA sequences in this sample as well. This chain uses TRBV19 with TRBJ2-1; 10 bases align to TRBD1. With V trimmed by 5 bases and J by 1 base, 2 bases remained unmatched. The CDR3 runs 15 residues. Germline V CDR1 and CDR2: LNHDA, SQIVND (reference sequence). CDR3: CASSPDRGSYNEQFF. The DNA of the CDR3 is TGTGCCAGTAGTCCGGACAGGGGGTCCTACAATGAGCAGTTCTTC.

The chain has TRBV18 and TRBJ1-2; 7 bases are shared with TRBD1. The CDR3 has 16 amino acids. V shed 3 bases and J 6 bases; nucleotides not matched to a gene: 13. Germline V gene lookup returns CDR1 KGHSH and CDR2 LQKENI. The CDR3 sequence: CASSPGAATGRDGYTF. The CDR3 nucleotides are TGTGCCAGCTCACCTGGAGCGGCGACAGGGAGAGATGGCTACACCTTC.

The chain is built from TRBV7-2 and TRBJ1-2; D is perhaps TRBD1 (6 bases). The CDR3 contains 13 residues. V lost 5 bases to trimming and J lost 4 bases, with 11 bases between them. CDR1 is SGHTA, CDR2 FQGNSA, per germline. The CDR3 protein is CASSIDRSYGYTF. Written as DNA, the CDR3 is TGTGCCAGCAGCATCGACAGGAGCTATGGCTACACCTTC.

This clone was observed once. The rearrangement joins TRBV7-2 to TRBJ2-1, with D unclear. This CDR3 has 13 amino acids. Germline V gene lookup returns CDR1 SGHTA and CDR2 FQGNSA. The V and J ends lost 2 bases and 8 bases respectively, with 10 bases between them. CDR3: CASSLQPGYEQFF. CDR3 in DNA: TGTGCCAGCAGCTTACAGCCCGGGTATGAGCAGTTCTTC.

The CDR3 DNA reads as TGTGCCAGCAGTGAAGGGGGACAGGGGTCGTCACCCCTCCACTTT. Translation: CASSEGGQGSSPLHF. The chain uses TRBV6-1 and TRBJ1-6, with TRBD1 matching over 10 bases. Trimming removed 1 base from V and 10 bases from J; junction bases left unmatched: 4. The CDR3 has 15 amino acids. Germline CDR1 reads MNHNS; CDR2 reads SASEGT.

The chain has TRBV2 and TRBJ2-7; possibly TRBD1 for D (6 bases). Germline V gene lookup returns CDR1 SNHLY and CDR2 FYNNEI. Deletions cut 9 bases from V and 4 bases from J, with 16 bases between. The CDR3 loop spans 13 amino acids. CDR3 DNA sequence: TGTGCCAGTAAACGGGACACACTTTACGAGCAGTACTTC. Its protein is CASKRDTLYEQYF.

The V and J genes are TRBV6-1 and TRBJ1-6; 8 bases agree with TRBD1. The CDR3 is 16 amino acids. The germline gives CDR1 MNHNS, CDR2 SASEGT. Trimming removed 4 bases from V and 4 bases from J; junction bases left unmatched: 6. Written as DNA, the CDR3 is TGTGCCAGCAGTGGACAGGGGTTAAGGTATAATTCACCCCTCCACTTT. This gives the protein CASSGQGLRYNSPLHF.

This chain joins TRBV6-4 and TRBJ1-5, with 9 bases matching TRBD1. V lost 4 bases to trimming and J lost 6 bases; unmatched junction nucleotides: 1. The CDR3 totals 13 residues. Germline CDR1 and CDR2: MRHNA and SNTAGT. Here the CDR3 DNA reads TGTGCCAGCAGTGTGGACAGGGGTCAGCCCCAGCATTTT. Translated: CASSVDRGQPQHF.

The J gene is TRBJ1-5, the V gene TRBV6-6, with a weak D call TRBD1 (5 bases). CDR1 is MNHNY, CDR2 SVGAGI, per germline (reference sequence). Trimming took off 10 bases at V and 6 bases at J, with 13 bases between the two ends. The CDR3 is 12 residues long. The CDR3 DNA reads as TGTGCCATCTCCCCGGGGGTTCAGCCCCAGCATTTT. Residues: CAISPGVQPQHF.

This chain connects TRBV9 to TRBJ1-2, with D tentatively TRBD1 (6 bases). The CDR3 contains 16 residues. CDR1 is SGDLS, CDR2 YYNGEE, per germline. V was cut by 0 bases and J by 6 bases, with 18 bases left in between. The CDR3 protein is CASSVELGGGYHGYTF. The DNA for the CDR3 is TGTGCCAGCAGCGTAGAATTGGGAGGGGGATATCATGGCTACACCTTC. The full variable domain, completed using reference TRBV9 and TRBJ1-2, is DSGVTQTPKHLITATGQRVTLRCSPRSGDLSVYWYQQSLDQGLQFLIQYYNGEERAKGNILERFSAQQFPDLHSELNLSSLELGDSALYFCASSVELGGGYHGYTFGSGTRLTVV.

The sample holds a few counts of this clone. The CDR3, as DNA: TGTGCCAGCCCCATCGGAACACTAGAAGCTTTCTTT. Translating gives CASPIGTLEAFF. The chain couples TRBV5-8 to TRBJ1-1; no clear D. CDR1 SGHTS and CDR2 YDEGEE come from the germline V gene. The CDR3 is made up of 12 amino acids. Trimming removed 7 bases at V and 8 bases at J, with 15 bases between.

This rearrangement joins TRBV7-9 to TRBJ2-2; 7 bases agree with TRBD1. CDR1 and CDR2 (germline): SEHNR, FQNEAQ (reference sequence). The ends lost 5 bases at V and 1 base at J; junction bases unmatched: 7. The length of the CDR3 is 16 residues. The CDR3 nucleotides are TGTGCCAGCAGCGGACGACAGGGAGAGAACACCGGGGAGCTGTTTTTT. Residues: CASSGRQGENTGELFF.

V and J are TRBV6-1 and TRBJ2-7; D is possibly TRBD1 (6 bases). V was shortened by 8 bases and J by 0 bases, with 11 bases between the two germline ends. The germline V gene has CDR1 MNHNS and CDR2 SASEGT. This CDR3 region has 13 residues. The CDR3: CASARDTSYEQYF. CDR3 in DNA: TGTGCCAGCGCCCGGGACACCTCCTACGAGCAGTACTTC.

This clone has a single count. The gene calls are TRBV9 and TRBJ1-1, with 9 bases lining up with TRBD1. V dropped 3 bases and J dropped 5; count of bases not matched to a gene: 8. The CDR3 has 15 residues. The germline gives CDR1 SGDLS, CDR2 YYNGEE. The chain's CDR3 is CASSATPGQGTEAFF. In DNA form, the CDR3 reads TGTGCCAGCAGCGCCACGCCGGGACAGGGAACTGAAGCTTTCTTT.

This clone was counted a few times. The rearrangement joins TRBV19 to TRBJ2-5, with a tentative D call TRBD2 (6 bases). Trimming took off 3 bases at V and 5 bases at J, with 10 bases between the two ends. Germline V gives CDR1 LNHDA, CDR2 SQIVND (reference sequence). The CDR3 has 13 residues. CDR3 nucleotides: TGTGCCAGTAGTATCCAAGGGAGGGAGACCCAGTACTTC. Residues: CASSIQGRETQYF.

The chain recombines TRBV10-3 with TRBJ1-1; maybe TRBD1 (6 bases). Deletions cut 10 bases from V and 0 bases from J, with 12 bases between. Germline loops: CDR1 ENHRY, CDR2 SYGVKD. The CDR3 runs to 13 residues. CDR3 DNA: TGTGCCACTCGGACAGATATGAACACTGAAGCTTTCTTT. It is translated as CATRTDMNTEAFF.

This chain connects TRBV14 to TRBJ2-2; D is possibly TRBD1 (6 bases). V gave up 1 base and J gave up 4 bases, with 13 bases separating them. Germline values: CDR1 SGHDN, CDR2 FVKESK. The CDR3 has 16 residues. The CDR3 loop reads CASSQGYRDGTGELFF. The CDR3 DNA reads TGTGCCAGCAGCCAAGGCTACAGGGATGGCACCGGGGAGCTGTTTTTT.

Here the CDR3 reads CASSLERNSPLHF. In nucleotides, the CDR3 is TGTGCCAGCAGCTTAGAGAGGAATTCACCCCTCCACTTT. The chain combines TRBV11-3 with TRBJ1-6; no clear D gene. Between the trimmed V and J ends, which lost 0 bases and 7 bases, there was a span of 4 bases. The CDR3 contains 13 residues. Germline values: CDR1 SGHNT, CDR2 YENEEA.

The chain carries TRBV7-8 and TRBJ2-7, with TRBD1 matching over 8 bases. The V and J ends lost 5 bases and 5 bases, in that order; junction bases with no gene match: 8. Looked up from germline, CDR1 is SGHVS and CDR2 is FQNEAQ. There are 14 residues in the CDR3. This chain's CDR3 is CASSRGQGTHEQYF. CDR3 nucleotides: TGTGCCAGCAGCCGCGGACAGGGAACCCACGAGCAGTACTTC.